This paragraph covers one TCR beta chain sequence. Its antigen is not yet known. Base qualities are not at hand, and no much larger clone is one base apart. Other DNA sequences in the same sample also yield this CDR3. Samples from volunteer blood donors who had recovered from COVID-19 were contributed by a second Seattle source. Whole blood was collected in K2EDTA tubes by collaborating institutions according to the institutions' own protocols. Collaborator samples were shipped for TCRbeta analysis as frozen whole blood, isolated PBMCs, or DNA extracted from either sample type. This sample was included in a study of blood T cell repertoires in COVID-19 (dated by TCRdb to the early 2020s). Context from the whole study: Samples covering the acute and convalescent phases of COVID-19 were provided by collaborators in the United States, Italy and Spain. The material from the prospective study consisted of cDNA or gDNA derived from T cells, B-cell-depleted T cells, or PBMCs. Deeply sampled blood TCRbeta repertoires from subjects exposed to, actively infected with, or recovered from COVID-19 were included in the dataset. The repertoires were made available in a free public database intended to serve as a resource for research on the immune response to SARS-CoV-2. The samples were drawn from two sources: the first 160 participants of the ongoing ImmuneRACE study, and 950 to 1,500 subjects contributed by 6 global collaborators. Nearly every sample came with metadata listing a de-identified subject ID, COVID-19 status, age in years and sex. Where HLA class I and class II types were available, the types were taken from metadata supplied by the sample provider, not from assay-based typing. General study outcomes and caveats: Clinical and demographic metadata were provided uncurated, with the amount varying by source and participant.

The CDR3 has 17 amino acids, counting the end cysteine and phenylalanine. Of all the DNA, just the CDR3 is kept, 51 bases in frame from base 1. The germline V gene sets CDR1 to MDHEN and CDR2 to SYDVKM. Compared with germline, V lacks 4 bases and J lacks 0 bases; bases without a gene match: 11. The immunoSEQ Assay, a bias-controlled multiplex PCR, was used to amplify TCRbeta CDR3 regions from genomic DNA. The study's processing was this. Nucleated cell counts per sample were estimated from amplification of reference gene primers within the assay. To quantify the absolute abundance of each unique TCRbeta CDR3 rearrangement, sequence reads were collapsed and filtered. Productive Simpson clonality was computed per sample as the square root of Simpson's diversity index over productive rearrangements. Sourced from immuneACCESS, this table was stored by TCRdb with only in-frame sequences that have V and J called. A share of the clones is absent; for the studies checked, an unresolved V gene accounts for under half, and the remainder has no known explanation. V, J and clone size derive from that table, while D and trimming were established from the DNA sequence. The sample data list approximately 150,000 clones, and roughly 87% of these were observed just once. The top ten clones comprise 3% to 4.5% of the sample.

The receptor chain draws on TRBV28 and TRBJ1-2; 7 middle bases align to TRBD1. This TCR derives from a woman aged 55 to 70 who had recovered from COVID-19. The specimen sequenced was peripheral blood. At the DNA level, the sequence is TGTGCCAGCAGTTCCTCGGGACAGTTACTAGCTAACTATGGCTACACCTTC. This is translated as CASSSSGQLLANYGYTF.